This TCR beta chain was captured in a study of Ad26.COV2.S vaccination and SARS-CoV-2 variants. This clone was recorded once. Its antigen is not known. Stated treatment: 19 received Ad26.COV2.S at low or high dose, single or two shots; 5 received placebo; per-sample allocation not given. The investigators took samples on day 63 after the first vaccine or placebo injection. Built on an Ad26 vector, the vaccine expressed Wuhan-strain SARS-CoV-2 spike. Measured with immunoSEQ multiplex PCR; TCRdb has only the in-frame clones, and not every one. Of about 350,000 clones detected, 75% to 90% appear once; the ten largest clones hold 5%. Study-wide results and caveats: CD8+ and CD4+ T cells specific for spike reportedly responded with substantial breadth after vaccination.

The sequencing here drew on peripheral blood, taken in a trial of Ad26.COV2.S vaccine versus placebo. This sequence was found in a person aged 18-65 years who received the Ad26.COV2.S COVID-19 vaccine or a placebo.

The CDR3 DNA reads TGTGCCAGCAGCTTATCCGGGATCGGAACAGGGGCTAGCAATCAGCCCCAGCATTTT. Translation gives CASSLSGIGTGASNQPQHF. The chain carries TRBV7-2 and TRBJ1-5, with 7 bases identical to TRBD1. The CDR3 covers 19 residues. Germline CDR1 is SGHTA and CDR2 is FQGNSA. With 2 bases clipped from V and 0 bases from J, the junction kept 13 bases outside the gene matches.